Following are 24 T cell receptor beta chains from one sample sequenced in a study of cytotoxic CD8 clonotypes in ibrutinib-treated CLL. Only in-frame clones appear in the TCRdb table, and some are missing; sequencing was by immunoSEQ multiplex PCR. The data show tens of thousands of clones, around 68% seen once. Sequences were derived from PBMCs, sampled after 12 months of ibrutinib treatment. The receptors shown here come from a human donor with chronic lymphocytic leukemia.

The chain uses TRBV30 and TRBJ2-4; no clear D gene. This CDR3 region has 19 residues. Trimming stripped 4 bases from V and 2 bases from J, with 27 bases between. Germline V gene lookup returns CDR1 GTSNPN and CDR2 SVGIG (reference sequence). DNA for the CDR3: TGTGCCTGGATCCCTGGCAGCAACCAATACCTAGGCACCAAAAACATTCAGTACTTC. This gives the protein CAWIPGSNQYLGTKNIQYF.

In this sample, this clone turned up a few times. The chain joins TRBV20-1 to TRBJ1-2; TRBD1 is a possible D gene (5 bases). V was pared by 5 bases and J by 7 bases, with 11 bases between. Looked up from germline, CDR1 is DFQATT and CDR2 is SNEGSKA (reference sequence). The CDR3 is 11 amino acids. The CDR3 here is CSADRGAGYTF. CDR3 in DNA: TGCAGTGCTGACCGCGGGGCTGGCTACACCTTC.

J is TRBJ2-5 and V is TRBV7-2, with D perhaps matching TRBD1 or TRBD2 (6 bases each). This CDR3 is built from 14 residues. Germline loops: CDR1 SGHTA, CDR2 FQGNSA. The germline V and J ends were trimmed by 2 bases and 4 bases, with 11 bases remaining between them. The CDR3 loop reads CASSLFGGLETQYF. The CDR3 DNA reads as TGTGCCAGCAGCTTATTTGGGGGGCTAGAGACCCAGTACTTC.

The rearrangement joins TRBV4-2 to TRBJ1-3; D is unclear. The germline CDR1 and CDR2 sequences are LGHNA and YNFKEQ. V lost 1 base to trimming and J lost 0 bases, with 7 bases between them. The CDR3 is 15 amino acids. In DNA, the CDR3 is TGTGCCAGCAGCCAAGCGGGTGTCTCTGGAAACACCATATATTTT. This translates into CASSQAGVSGNTIYF.

This chain connects TRBV28 to TRBJ1-5; D remains unclear. Germline CDR1 and CDR2: MDHEN and SYDVKM. The CDR3 extends over 13 amino acids. Trimming removed 7 bases at V and 4 bases at J, with 11 bases between. CDR3 sequence: CASNGNQNQPQHF. Written as DNA, the CDR3 is TGTGCCAGCAACGGAAACCAGAATCAGCCCCAGCATTTT.

The chain links TRBV2 to TRBJ2-7; D is possibly TRBD1 (6 bases). CDR1 and CDR2 from the germline V gene are SNHLY and FYNNEI. The CDR3 spans 12 residues. V was pared by 3 bases and J by 5 bases, with 8 bases between. CDR3 in amino acids: CASSDRGHEQYF. CDR3 nucleotide sequence: TGTGCCAGCAGTGACAGGGGCCACGAGCAGTACTTC.

The J gene is TRBJ2-7, the V gene TRBV25-1, with D perhaps TRBD1 (6 bases). Germline V gives CDR1 MGHDK, CDR2 SYGVNS. This CDR3 region has 14 residues. V was pared by 3 bases and J by 1 base, with 10 bases between. The CDR3 loop reads CASSDGRGSYEQYF. In DNA, the CDR3 is TGTGCCAGCAGTGATGGCAGGGGATCCTACGAGCAGTACTTC.

The rearrangement links TRBV2 to TRBJ1-2; D possibly corresponds to TRBD1 (5 bases). V was clipped by 5 bases and J by 4 bases, with 8 bases between them. The CDR3 has 12 amino acids. Germline loops: CDR1 SNHLY, CDR2 FYNNEI. The CDR3 nucleotides read TGTGCCAGCAGTACGGGGGGCTATGGCTACACCTTC. Protein product: CASSTGGYGYTF.

The CDR3 is CASSIAGGGWNEQFF. The CDR3 coding sequence is TGTGCCAGCAGTATAGCGGGAGGCGGGTGGAATGAGCAGTTCTTC. The chain joins TRBV25-1 to TRBJ2-1, with 10 bases aligning to TRBD2. Germline V gives CDR1 MGHDK, CDR2 SYGVNS. CDR3 length: 15 amino acids. After removal of 5 bases from V and 7 bases from J, the junction contained 8 bases not matched to a gene.

The gene calls are TRBV9 and TRBJ2-1, with 13 nucleotides matching TRBD2. V trimming: 4 bases; J trimming: 6 bases; junction bases outside the gene matches: 4. The CDR3 loop spans 15 amino acids. Germline CDR1 reads SGDLS; CDR2 reads YYNGEE. CDR3 coding DNA: TGTGCCAGCAGCACCCGGACTAGCGGGGGCAATGAGCAGTTCTTC. Its protein product is CASSTRTSGGNEQFF.

The chain joins TRBV5-1 to TRBJ2-2; the D call may be TRBD1 or TRBD2 (6 bases each). In germline, CDR1 is SGHRS, CDR2 YFSETQ. The V gene lost 1 base and the J gene lost 7 bases, with 29 bases spanning the gap. The CDR3 extends over 20 amino acids. CDR3 sequence: CASSLSPLDQIWGRGGELFF. In DNA, the CDR3 is TGCGCCAGCAGCTTGTCCCCCCTAGACCAGATCTGGGGGCGGGGCGGGGAGCTGTTTTTT.

The gene calls are TRBV5-1 and TRBJ2-6; 13 bases are shared with TRBD2. V dropped 1 base and J dropped 0; count of bases not matched to a gene: 1. Germline V gene data show CDR1 as SGHRS and CDR2 as YFSETQ. The CDR3 consists of 18 residues. The chain's CDR3 is CASSLWTSGSSGANVLTF. CDR3 bases: TGCGCCAGCAGCTTGTGGACTAGCGGGAGCTCTGGGGCCAACGTCCTGACTTTC.

The chain employs TRBV29-1 and TRBJ2-1; D call uncertain. Germline V gene data show CDR1 as SQVTM and CDR2 as ANQGSEA. The CDR3 extends over 12 amino acids. V lost 6 bases and J 7 bases, leaving 13 bases between the germline ends. In nucleotides, the CDR3 is TGCAGCGTCGCAATTGGGAATAATGAGCAGTTCTTC. It yields the protein CSVAIGNNEQFF.

The chain has TRBV2 and TRBJ2-2; 9 positions match TRBD2. V gave up 5 bases and J gave up 5 bases; unmatched junction bases: 0. This CDR3 comprises 13 residues. Germline V lookup: CDR1 SNHLY, CDR2 FYNNEI. Here the CDR3 reads CASSTSGTGELFF. CDR3 bases: TGTGCCAGCAGTACTAGCGGGACCGGGGAGCTGTTTTTT.

This clone was picked up a small number of times. The chain combines TRBV7-9 with TRBJ1-2, with D possibly being TRBD1 (5 bases). Germline V gene lookup returns CDR1 SEHNR and CDR2 FQNEAQ (reference sequence). CDR3 length equals 17 residues. Trimming left V 2 bases short and J 2 bases short, with 18 bases between. The CDR3 loop is CASSLSPLGAGNYGYTF. CDR3 sequence (DNA): TGTGCCAGCAGCTTATCACCCCTCGGGGCGGGGAACTATGGCTACACCTTC.

V and J are TRBV4-1 and TRBJ1-1; D not certain. Germline loops: CDR1 MGHRA, CDR2 YSYEKL. This CDR3 has 14 residues. Between the trimmed V and J ends, which lost 1 base and 1 base, there was a span of 7 bases. For the CDR3, the DNA is TGCGCCAGCAGCCAAGGGTGGGGGAACACTGAAGCTTTCTTT. Amino acid sequence: CASSQGWGNTEAFF.

This clone showed up just a few times. This rearrangement joins TRBV7-9 to TRBJ2-1; 7 nucleotides line up with TRBD2. This CDR3 comprises 13 residues. J was trimmed by 5 bases and V by 6 bases; bases with no gene match: 4. Germline values: CDR1 SEHNR, CDR2 FQNEAQ (reference sequence). The CDR3 region is CASRLARDNEQFF. The CDR3 DNA follows: TGTGCCAGCAGACTAGCGCGCGACAATGAGCAGTTCTTC. Looking up the rest from reference TRBV7-9 and TRBJ2-1 gives the full variable domain: DTGVSQNPRHKITKRGQNVTFRCDPISEHNRLYWYRQTLGQGPEFLTYFQNEAQLEKSRLLSDRFSAERPKGSFSTLEIQRTEQGDSAMYLCASRLARDNEQFFGPGTRLTVL.

This clone was counted between two and nine times. The J gene is TRBJ1-1, the V gene TRBV30; D remains ambiguous. V was shortened by 1 base and J by 3 bases, with 15 bases between the two germline ends. CDR1 and CDR2 (germline): GTSNPN, SVGIG (reference sequence). The CDR3 totals 15 residues. The CDR3 reads CAWSAVGQVHTEAFF. The CDR3, as DNA: TGTGCCTGGAGTGCGGTAGGTCAGGTTCACACTGAAGCTTTCTTT.

The chain employs TRBV4-2 and TRBJ2-7; 13 bases match TRBD2. Germline V CDR1 and CDR2: LGHNA, YNFKEQ. Trimming took 0 bases from V and 4 from J; bases not matched to a gene: 3. The CDR3 is 16 residues long. The CDR3 nucleotides read TGTGCCAGCAGCCAAGATATACTAGCGGGAGGGTACGAGCAGTACTTC. Residues: CASSQDILAGGYEQYF.

For the CDR3, the DNA is TGTGCCAGTAGTCAGGGTCCTAGCTCCTACGAGCAGTACTTC. It specifies CASSQGPSSYEQYF. The rearrangement links TRBV19 to TRBJ2-7; the D gene is possibly TRBD1 (5 bases). The CDR3 consists of 14 residues. CDR1 and CDR2 from the germline V gene are LNHDA and SQIVND (reference sequence). V lost 5 bases, J lost 0 bases, and 11 bases lay in between.

The rearrangement joins TRBV5-1 to TRBJ1-2, with unresolved D. The CDR3 consists of 15 residues. The V and J ends lost 0 bases and 4 bases respectively, with 13 bases between them. Germline V gene lookup returns CDR1 SGHRS and CDR2 YFSETQ. CDR3 region: CASSLGGTIRYGYTF. The CDR3 region has the DNA TGCGCCAGCAGCTTGGGGGGAACTATCCGCTATGGCTACACCTTC. The entire variable domain, with the rest obtained from reference TRBV5-1 and TRBJ1-2, is as follows: KAGVTQTPRYLIKTRGQQVTLSCSPISGHRSVSWYQQTPGQGLQFLFEYFSETQRNKGNFPGRFSGRQFSNSRSEMNVSTLELGDSALYLCASSLGGTIRYGYTFGSGTRLTVV.

The CDR3 loop is CASSVGSHNPYEQYF. The CDR3 bases are TGTGCCAGCAGCGTGGGCTCCCACAATCCATACGAGCAGTACTTC. The chain employs TRBV9 and TRBJ2-7, with D uncertain. The ends were cut back, 2 bases at V and 4 bases at J, with 16 bases in the middle. Germline CDR1 SGDLS, CDR2 YYNGEE. This CDR3 region has 15 residues.

The rearrangement uses TRBV29-1 and TRBJ1-3; TRBD1 matches at 10 bases. The CDR3 covers 15 residues. Germline values: CDR1 SQVTM, CDR2 ANQGSEA. V was clipped by 4 bases and J by 2 bases; unmatched bases: 5. The CDR3 bases are TGCAGCGTTGGGGGACAGGGGCTTGCTGGAAACACCATATATTTT. Translating it yields CSVGGQGLAGNTIYF.

The chain employs TRBV7-6 and TRBJ2-3, with D unresolved. The CDR3 contains 15 residues. CDR1 is SGHVS, CDR2 FNYEAQ, per germline. V lost 0 bases to trimming and J lost 2 bases, with 9 bases between them. The CDR3 loop is CASSLAEQTTDTQYF. Here the CDR3 DNA reads TGTGCCAGCAGCTTAGCGGAGCAGACCACAGATACGCAGTATTTT. The complete variable domain, with remaining parts taken from reference TRBV7-6 and TRBJ2-3, reads GAGVSQSPRYKVTKRGQDVALRCDPISGHVSLYWYRQALGQGPEFLTYFNYEAQQDKSGLPNDRFSAERPEGSISTLTIQRTEQRDSAMYRCASSLAEQTTDTQYFGPGTRLTVL.